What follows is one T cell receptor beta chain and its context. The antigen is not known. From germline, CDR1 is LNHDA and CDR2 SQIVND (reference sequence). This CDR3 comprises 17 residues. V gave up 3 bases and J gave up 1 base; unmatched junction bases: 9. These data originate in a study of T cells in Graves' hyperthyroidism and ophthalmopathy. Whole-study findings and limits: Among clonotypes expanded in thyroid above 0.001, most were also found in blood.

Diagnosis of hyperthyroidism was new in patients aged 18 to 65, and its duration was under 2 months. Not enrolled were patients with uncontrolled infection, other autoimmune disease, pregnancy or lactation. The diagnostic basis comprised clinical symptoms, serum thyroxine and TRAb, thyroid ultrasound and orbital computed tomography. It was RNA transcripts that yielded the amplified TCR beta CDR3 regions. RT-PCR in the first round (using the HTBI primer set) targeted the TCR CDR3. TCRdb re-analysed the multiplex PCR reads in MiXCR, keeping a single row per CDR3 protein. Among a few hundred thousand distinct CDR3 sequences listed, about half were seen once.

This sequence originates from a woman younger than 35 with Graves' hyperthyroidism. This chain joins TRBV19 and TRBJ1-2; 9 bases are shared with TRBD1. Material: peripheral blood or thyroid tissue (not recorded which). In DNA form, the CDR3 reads TGTGCCAGTAGTATTCCCGGGACAGGGCGGAGTAACTATGGCTACACCTTC. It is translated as CASSIPGTGRSNYGYTF.